This T cell receptor (beta chain) came from a study of Graves' ophthalmopathy and Graves' hyperthyroidism. Turning to the study itself: The blood sample was drawn at first diagnosis and before any treatment.

Amplification targeted the TCR beta CDR3 regions, with RNA transcripts as the source material. HTBI primers served in a first-round RT-PCR, which a second-round multiplex PCR followed. One entry per CDR3 protein, called by TCRdb with MiXCR from the multiplex PCR reads. Of 360,000 or so distinct CDR3 sequences in the sample, around 16% were seen once. In this sample, this clonotype turned up many times. Enrollment excluded any patients with other autoimmune diseases, uncontrolled infections, pregnancy or lactation. Patients were diagnosed from clinical symptoms, serum thyroxine, TRAb, thyroid ultrasound and orbital computed tomography. Sampling more than 9 ml of fresh peripheral blood provided the PBMCs. CDR1 is DFQATT, CDR2 SNEGSKA, per germline (reference sequence). The CDR3 length is 15 residues. The J segment lost 3 bases and the V segment lost 0 bases, leaving 7 bases of the junction unmatched.

V and J are TRBV20-1 and TRBJ2-7, with 8 bases that match TRBD2. The sample consisted of peripheral blood. The sequence was collected from a woman in her late teens or twenties with Graves' ophthalmopathy. CDR3 DNA: TGCAGTGCTAGAGATCCCGGGACTAGTCACTACGAGCAGTACTTC. This codes for CSARDPGTSHYEQYF.